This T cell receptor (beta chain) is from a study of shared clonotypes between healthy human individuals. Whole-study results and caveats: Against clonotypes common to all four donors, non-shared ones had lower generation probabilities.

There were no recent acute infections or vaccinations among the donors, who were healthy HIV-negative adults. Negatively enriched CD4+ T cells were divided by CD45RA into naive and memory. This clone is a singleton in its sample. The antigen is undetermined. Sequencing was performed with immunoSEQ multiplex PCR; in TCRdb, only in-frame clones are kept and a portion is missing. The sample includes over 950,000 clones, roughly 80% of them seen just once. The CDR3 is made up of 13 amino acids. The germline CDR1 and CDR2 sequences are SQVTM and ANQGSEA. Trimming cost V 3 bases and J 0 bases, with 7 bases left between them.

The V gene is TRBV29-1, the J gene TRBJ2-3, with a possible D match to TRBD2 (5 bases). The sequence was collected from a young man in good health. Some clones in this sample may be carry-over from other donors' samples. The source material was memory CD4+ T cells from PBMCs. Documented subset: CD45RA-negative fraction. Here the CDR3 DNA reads TGCAGCGTTGACGGACTGAGCACAGATACGCAGTATTTT. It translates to CSVDGLSTDTQYF.